This T cell receptor beta chain is drawn from a study of T-cell memory formation after mild COVID-19. As for the study in general: Clusters were largely donor specific. The study's findings and limits: Contracting CD8+ clones were enriched in EMRA, CD4+ mainly in CM and EM. The second-wave clones peaking on day 37 were not confirmed as SARS-CoV-2-specific. Among clones contracting day 15 to 85, CD4/CD8 was balanced, whereas later expanders leaned CD4+.

Notes on this clonotype: The target antigen is unknown.

TCRdb reanalysed the 5' RACE reads using MiXCR and keeps one entry per CDR3 protein. In the table there are roughly 250,000 distinct CDR3 sequences, 15% to 20% of which are singletons. Germline V lookup: CDR1 WNHNN, CDR2 SYGVQD (reference sequence). Trimming cost V 3 bases and J 5 bases, with 16 bases left between them. The CDR3 runs to 15 residues. The receptor's source is a man younger than 35 who had mild COVID-19 (a few samples of this study predate the infection). Cell type and time point are not known. Source material: PBMCs or a T cell subset sorted from them (not recorded which). The V gene is TRBV10-1, the J gene TRBJ2-5; the D gene is possibly TRBD2 (6 bases). CDR3 sequence (DNA): TGCGCCAGCAGTGACCCTACTGGGGGGACTGAGACCCAGTACTTC. It is translated as CASSDPTGGTETQYF.